These 3 T cell receptor beta chains originate from one sample sequenced in a study of regulatory T cells in long-lasting Graves disease (dated by TCRdb to the early 2020s). Libraries were made using multiplex PCR. For sequencing, an Illumina HiSeq 4000 was employed. TCR beta libraries were built with iRepertoire HTBI primers and Arm-PCR amplification of CDR3 regions. TCRdb trimmed public reads at Q25 via fastp, called clones via MiXCR and kept in-frame beta chains. Duplicate CDR3 protein sequences are folded into a single record with the most common DNA and genes. For this sample there are fewer than 450,000 distinct CDR3 sequences; about 15% appear just once. Roughly 7.7% of the sample belongs to the ten largest clones. What this sample's time point label stands for: newly diagnosed GD, antithyroid drugs for less than 3 months. For both TCR sequencing and RNA sequencing, RNA was extracted from PBMCs using TRIzol.

These data were also reused for a study on T cells in Graves' hyperthyroidism and ophthalmopathy.

The material was peripheral blood mononuclear cells (PBMCs), obtained at new diagnosis, from a patient treated with antithyroid drugs. All receptors come from a woman in her thirties or forties with Graves disease. Donor details come from another sample of the same person, matched by shared clones.

This clonotype was observed a handful of times. V gene TRBV6-1 combines with J gene TRBJ1-6, with a weak D call TRBD1 (6 bases). The ends were cut back, 8 bases at V and 9 bases at J, with 20 bases in the middle. The CDR3 spans 15 residues. Germline CDR1 is MNHNS and CDR2 is SASEGT. The CDR3 spells CASGRDKIKSSPLHF. DNA for the CDR3: TGTGCCAGCGGCCGGGACAAGATAAAGAGTTCACCCCTCCACTTT.

This clonotype occurred a few times. The V gene is TRBV5-4, the J gene TRBJ1-1, with D perhaps TRBD1 (5 bases). The CDR3 loop spans 16 amino acids. V lost 0 bases and J lost 0, with 12 bases in between. The V gene's germline CDR1 is SGHNT and CDR2 YYREEE (reference sequence). The CDR3 loop is CASSLGGSGMNTEAFF. The CDR3 nucleotides are TGTGCCAGCAGCTTGGGGGGTTCAGGGATGAACACTGAAGCTTTCTTT.

This clonotype has at least ten counts. The chain is built from TRBV27 and TRBJ2-3, with 10 bases aligning to TRBD1. V was pared by 5 bases and J by 5 bases, with 10 bases of the junction left unmatched. Germline CDR1 reads MNHEY; CDR2 reads SMNVEV (reference sequence). CDR3 size: 16 residues. The CDR3 is CASSPAWTGGVDTQYF. The CDR3 DNA is TGTGCCAGCAGTCCCGCCTGGACAGGGGGTGTAGATACGCAGTATTTT.